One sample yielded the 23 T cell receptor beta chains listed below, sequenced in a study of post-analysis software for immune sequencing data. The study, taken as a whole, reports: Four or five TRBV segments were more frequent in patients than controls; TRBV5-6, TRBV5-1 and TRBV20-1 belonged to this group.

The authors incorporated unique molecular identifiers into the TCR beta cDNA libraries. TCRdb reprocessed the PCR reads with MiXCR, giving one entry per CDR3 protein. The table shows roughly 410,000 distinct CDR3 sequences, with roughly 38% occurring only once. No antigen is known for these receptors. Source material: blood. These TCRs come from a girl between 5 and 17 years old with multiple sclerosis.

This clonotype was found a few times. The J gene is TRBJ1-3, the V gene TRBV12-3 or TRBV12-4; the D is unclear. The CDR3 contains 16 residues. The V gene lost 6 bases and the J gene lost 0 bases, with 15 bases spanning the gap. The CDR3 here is CASSPDGIHSGNTIYF. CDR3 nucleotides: TGTGCCAGCAGCCCCGACGGAATCCACTCTGGAAACACCATATATTTT.

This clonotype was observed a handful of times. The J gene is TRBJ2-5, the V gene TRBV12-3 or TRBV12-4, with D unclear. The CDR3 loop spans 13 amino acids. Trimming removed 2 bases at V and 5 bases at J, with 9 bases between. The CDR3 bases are TGTGCCAGCAGTTTACAGGCATCCGAGACCCAGTACTTC. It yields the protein CASSLQASETQYF.

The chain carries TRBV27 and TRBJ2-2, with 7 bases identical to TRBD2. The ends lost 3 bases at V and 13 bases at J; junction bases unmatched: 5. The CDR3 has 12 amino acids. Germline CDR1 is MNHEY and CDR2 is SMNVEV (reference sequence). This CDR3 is CASSFASGGLFF. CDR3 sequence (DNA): TGTGCCAGCAGTTTTGCCTCGGGAGGGCTGTTTTTT.

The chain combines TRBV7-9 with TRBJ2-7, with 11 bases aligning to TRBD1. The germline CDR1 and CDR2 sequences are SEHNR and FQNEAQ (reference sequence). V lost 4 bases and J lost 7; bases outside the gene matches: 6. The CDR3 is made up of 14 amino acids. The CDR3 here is CASSYGQGAFEQYF. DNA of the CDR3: TGTGCCAGCAGCTATGGACAGGGGGCCTTTGAGCAGTACTTC. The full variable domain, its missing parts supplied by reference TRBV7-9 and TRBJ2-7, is DTGVSQNPRHKITKRGQNVTFRCDPISEHNRLYWYRQTLGQGPEFLTYFQNEAQLEKSRLLSDRFSAERPKGSFSTLEIQRTEQGDSAMYLCASSYGQGAFEQYFGPGTRLTVT.

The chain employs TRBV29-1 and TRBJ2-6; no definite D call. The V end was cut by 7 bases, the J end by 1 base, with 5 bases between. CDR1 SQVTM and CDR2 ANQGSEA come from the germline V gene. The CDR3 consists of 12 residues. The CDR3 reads CSADSGANVLTF. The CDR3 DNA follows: TGCAGCGCCGATTCTGGGGCCAACGTCCTGACTTTC.

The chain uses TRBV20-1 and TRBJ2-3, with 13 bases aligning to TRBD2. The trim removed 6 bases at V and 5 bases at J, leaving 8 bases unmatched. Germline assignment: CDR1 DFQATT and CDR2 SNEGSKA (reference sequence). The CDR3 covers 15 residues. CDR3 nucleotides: TGCAGTGCCGAGAAGGGACTAGCGGGGAGAGATACGCAGTATTTT. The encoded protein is CSAEKGLAGRDTQYF.

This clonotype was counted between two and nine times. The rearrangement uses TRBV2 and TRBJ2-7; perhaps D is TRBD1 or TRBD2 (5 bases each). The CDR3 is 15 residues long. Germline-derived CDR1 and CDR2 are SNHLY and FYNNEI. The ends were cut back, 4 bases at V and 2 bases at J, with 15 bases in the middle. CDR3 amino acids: CASSAQGRGPYEQYF. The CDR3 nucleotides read TGTGCCAGCAGTGCCCAGGGCCGGGGACCCTACGAGCAGTACTTC. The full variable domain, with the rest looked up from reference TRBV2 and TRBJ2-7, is EPEVTQTPSHQVTQMGQEVILRCVPISNHLYFYWYRQILGQKVEFLVSFYNNEISEKSEIFDDQFSVERPDGSNFTLKIRSTKLEDSAMYFCASSAQGRGPYEQYFGPGTRLTVT.

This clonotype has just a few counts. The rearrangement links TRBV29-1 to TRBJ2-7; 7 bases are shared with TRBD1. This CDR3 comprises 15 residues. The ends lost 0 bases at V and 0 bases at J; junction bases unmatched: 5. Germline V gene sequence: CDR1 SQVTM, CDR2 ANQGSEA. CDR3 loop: CSVEDKDRSSYEQYF. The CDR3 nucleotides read TGCAGCGTTGAAGATAAGGACAGGAGCTCCTACGAGCAGTACTTC.

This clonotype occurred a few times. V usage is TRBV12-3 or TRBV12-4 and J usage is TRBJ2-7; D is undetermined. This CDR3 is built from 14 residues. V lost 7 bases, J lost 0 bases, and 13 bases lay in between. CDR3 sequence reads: CASTDFKSSYEQYF. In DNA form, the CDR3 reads TGTGCCAGCACTGATTTTAAAAGCTCCTACGAGCAGTACTTC.

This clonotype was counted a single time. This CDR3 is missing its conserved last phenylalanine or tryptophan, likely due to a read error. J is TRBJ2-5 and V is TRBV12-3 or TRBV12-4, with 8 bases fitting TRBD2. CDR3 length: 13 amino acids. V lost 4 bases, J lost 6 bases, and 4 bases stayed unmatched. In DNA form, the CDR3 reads TGTGCCAGCAGTTCCTTAGCGGGGCAGACCCAGTACTTA. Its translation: CASSSLAGQTQYL.

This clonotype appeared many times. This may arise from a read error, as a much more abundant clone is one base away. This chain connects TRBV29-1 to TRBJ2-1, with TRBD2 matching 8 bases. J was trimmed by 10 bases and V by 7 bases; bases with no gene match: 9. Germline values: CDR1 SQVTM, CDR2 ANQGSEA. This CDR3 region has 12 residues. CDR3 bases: TGCAGCGGGGGTAGCGGGGCAGGAGAGCAGTTCTTC. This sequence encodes CSGGSGAGEQFF.

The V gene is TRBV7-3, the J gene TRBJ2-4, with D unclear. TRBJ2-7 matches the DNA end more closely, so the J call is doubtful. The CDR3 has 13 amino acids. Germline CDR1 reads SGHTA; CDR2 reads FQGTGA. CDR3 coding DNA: TGTGCCAGCAGCCCCCTGGGTGGGGACGAGCAGTACTTC. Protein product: CASSPLGGDEQYF.

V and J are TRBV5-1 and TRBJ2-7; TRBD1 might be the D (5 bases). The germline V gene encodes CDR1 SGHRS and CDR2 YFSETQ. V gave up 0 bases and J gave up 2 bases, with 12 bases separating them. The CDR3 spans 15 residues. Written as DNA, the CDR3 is TGCGCCAGCAGCTTGGAACCCGACAGCCCCTACGAGCAGTACTTC. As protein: CASSLEPDSPYEQYF. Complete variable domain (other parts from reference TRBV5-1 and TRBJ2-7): KAGVTQTPRYLIKTRGQQVTLSCSPISGHRSVSWYQQTPGQGLQFLFEYFSETQRNKGNFPGRFSGRQFSNSRSEMNVSTLELGDSALYLCASSLEPDSPYEQYFGPGTRLTVT.

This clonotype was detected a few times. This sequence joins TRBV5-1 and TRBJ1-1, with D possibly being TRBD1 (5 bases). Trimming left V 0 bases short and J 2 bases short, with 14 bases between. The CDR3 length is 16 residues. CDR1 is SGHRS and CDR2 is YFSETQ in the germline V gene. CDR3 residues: CASSLATTRVNTEAFF. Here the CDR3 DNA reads TGCGCCAGCAGCTTGGCTACCACCAGGGTCAACACTGAAGCTTTCTTT.

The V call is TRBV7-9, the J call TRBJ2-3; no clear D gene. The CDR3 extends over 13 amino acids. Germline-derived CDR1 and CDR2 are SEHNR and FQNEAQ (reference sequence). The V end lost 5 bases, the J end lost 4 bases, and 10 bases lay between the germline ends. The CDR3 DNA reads TGTGCCAGCAGCGCCTTGAGCGCAGATACGCAGTATTTT. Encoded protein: CASSALSADTQYF.

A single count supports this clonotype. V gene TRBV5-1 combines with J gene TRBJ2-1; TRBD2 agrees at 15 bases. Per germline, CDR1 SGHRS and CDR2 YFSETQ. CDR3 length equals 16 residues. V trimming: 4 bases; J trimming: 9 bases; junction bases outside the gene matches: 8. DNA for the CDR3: TGCGCCAGCAGCCTCGGACTAGCGGGGGGGAGAAGTGAGCAGTTCTTC. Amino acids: CASSLGLAGGRSEQFF.

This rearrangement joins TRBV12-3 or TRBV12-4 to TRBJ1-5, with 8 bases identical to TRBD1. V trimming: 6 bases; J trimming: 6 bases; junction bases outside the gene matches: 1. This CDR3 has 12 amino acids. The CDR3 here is CASSDRGQPQHF. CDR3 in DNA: TGTGCCAGCAGCGACAGGGGTCAGCCCCAGCATTTT.

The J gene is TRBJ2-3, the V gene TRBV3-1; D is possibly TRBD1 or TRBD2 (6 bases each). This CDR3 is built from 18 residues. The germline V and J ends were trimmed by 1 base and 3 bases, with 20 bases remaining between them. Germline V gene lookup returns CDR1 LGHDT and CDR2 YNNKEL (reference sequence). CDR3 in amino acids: CASSQGIFGGGITDTQYF. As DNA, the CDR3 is TGTGCCAGCAGCCAAGGGATCTTCGGAGGGGGGATTACAGATACGCAGTATTTT.

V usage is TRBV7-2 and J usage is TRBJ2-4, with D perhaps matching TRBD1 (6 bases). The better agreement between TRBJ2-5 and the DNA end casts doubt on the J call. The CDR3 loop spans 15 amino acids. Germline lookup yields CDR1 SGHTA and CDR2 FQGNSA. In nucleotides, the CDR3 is TGTGCCAGCAGCTCAGCAGGGGTGTCCCAAGAGACCCAGTACTTC. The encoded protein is CASSSAGVSQETQYF.

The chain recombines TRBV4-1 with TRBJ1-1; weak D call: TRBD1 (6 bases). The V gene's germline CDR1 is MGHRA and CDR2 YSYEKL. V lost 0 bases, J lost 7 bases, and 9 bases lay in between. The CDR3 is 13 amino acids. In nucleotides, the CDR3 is TGCGCCAGCAGCCAAGAGGGAGGGGGTGAAGCTTTCTTT. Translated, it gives CASSQEGGGEAFF.

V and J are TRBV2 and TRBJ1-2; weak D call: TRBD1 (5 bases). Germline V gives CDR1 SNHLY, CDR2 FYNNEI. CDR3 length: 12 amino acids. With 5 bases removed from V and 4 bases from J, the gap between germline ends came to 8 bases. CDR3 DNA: TGTGCCAGCAGTAGGGACGCCTATGGCTACACCTTC. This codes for CASSRDAYGYTF.

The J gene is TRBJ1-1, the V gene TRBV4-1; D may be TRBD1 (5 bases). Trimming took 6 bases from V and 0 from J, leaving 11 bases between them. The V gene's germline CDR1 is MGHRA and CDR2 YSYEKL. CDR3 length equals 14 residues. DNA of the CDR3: TGCGCCAGCAGTCCGGGACCGTTGAACACTGAAGCTTTCTTT. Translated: CASSPGPLNTEAFF.

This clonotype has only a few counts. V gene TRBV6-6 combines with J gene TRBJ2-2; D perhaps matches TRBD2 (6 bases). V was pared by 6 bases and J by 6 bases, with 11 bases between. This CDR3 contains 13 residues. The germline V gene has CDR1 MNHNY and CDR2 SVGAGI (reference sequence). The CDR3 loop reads CASRVRGSGELFF. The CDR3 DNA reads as TGTGCCAGCAGGGTCCGGGGGTCCGGGGAGCTGTTTTTT.